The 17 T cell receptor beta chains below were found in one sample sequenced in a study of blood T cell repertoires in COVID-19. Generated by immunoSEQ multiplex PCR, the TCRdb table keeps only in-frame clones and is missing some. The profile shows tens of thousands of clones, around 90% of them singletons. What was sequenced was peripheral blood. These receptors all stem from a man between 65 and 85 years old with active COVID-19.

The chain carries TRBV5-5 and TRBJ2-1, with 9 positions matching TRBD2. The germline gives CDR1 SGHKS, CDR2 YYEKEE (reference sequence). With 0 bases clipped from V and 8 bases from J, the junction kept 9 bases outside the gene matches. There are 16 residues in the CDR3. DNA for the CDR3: TGTGCCAGCAGCTTGGCCATTAGCGGGGGTAGAGATGAGCAGTTCTTC. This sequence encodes CASSLAISGGRDEQFF.

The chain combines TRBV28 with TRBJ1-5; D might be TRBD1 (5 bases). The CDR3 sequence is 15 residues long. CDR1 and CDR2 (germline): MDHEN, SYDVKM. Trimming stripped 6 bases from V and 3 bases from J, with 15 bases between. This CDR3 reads CASSSPTVFNQPQHF. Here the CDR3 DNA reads TGTGCCAGCAGCTCGCCGACAGTATTCAATCAGCCCCAGCATTTT.

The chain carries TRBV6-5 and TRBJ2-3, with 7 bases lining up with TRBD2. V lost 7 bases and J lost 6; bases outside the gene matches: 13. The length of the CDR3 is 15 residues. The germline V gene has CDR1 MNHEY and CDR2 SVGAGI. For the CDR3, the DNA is TGTGCCAGCACCTTACGGGGTAGCGGGTGGGATACGCAGTATTTT. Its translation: CASTLRGSGWDTQYF.

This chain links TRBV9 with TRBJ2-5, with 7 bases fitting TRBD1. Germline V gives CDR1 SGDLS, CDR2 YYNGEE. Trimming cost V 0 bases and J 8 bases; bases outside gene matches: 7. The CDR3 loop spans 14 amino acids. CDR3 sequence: CASSVGTGSKTQYF. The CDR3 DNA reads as TGTGCCAGCAGCGTAGGGACAGGTTCAAAAACCCAGTACTTC.

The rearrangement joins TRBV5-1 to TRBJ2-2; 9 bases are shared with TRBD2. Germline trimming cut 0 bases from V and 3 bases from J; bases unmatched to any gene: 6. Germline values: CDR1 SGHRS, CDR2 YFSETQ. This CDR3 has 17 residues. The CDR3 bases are TGCGCCAGCAGCTTGGAGGCTAGCGGGGCTTACACCGGGGAGCTGTTTTTT. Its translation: CASSLEASGAYTGELFF.

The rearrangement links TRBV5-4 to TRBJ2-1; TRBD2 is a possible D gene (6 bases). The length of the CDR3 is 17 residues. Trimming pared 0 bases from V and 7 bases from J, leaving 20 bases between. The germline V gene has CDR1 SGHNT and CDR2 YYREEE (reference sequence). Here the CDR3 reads CASSLGVGGASQNEQFF. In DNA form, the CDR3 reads TGTGCCAGCAGCTTGGGGGTCGGGGGTGCCAGCCAAAATGAGCAGTTCTTC.

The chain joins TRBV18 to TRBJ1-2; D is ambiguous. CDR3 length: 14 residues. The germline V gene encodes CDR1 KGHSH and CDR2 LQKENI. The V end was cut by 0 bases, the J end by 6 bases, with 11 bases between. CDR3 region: CASSPPPPRDGYTF. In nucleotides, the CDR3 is TGTGCCAGCTCACCACCTCCACCCCGGGATGGCTACACCTTC.

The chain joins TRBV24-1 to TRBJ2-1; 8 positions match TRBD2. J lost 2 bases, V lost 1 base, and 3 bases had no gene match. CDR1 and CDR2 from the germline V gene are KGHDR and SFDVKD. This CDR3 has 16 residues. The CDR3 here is CATSDFPGGPYNEQFF. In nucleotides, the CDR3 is TGTGCCACCAGTGATTTTCCGGGGGGGCCCTACAATGAGCAGTTCTTC.

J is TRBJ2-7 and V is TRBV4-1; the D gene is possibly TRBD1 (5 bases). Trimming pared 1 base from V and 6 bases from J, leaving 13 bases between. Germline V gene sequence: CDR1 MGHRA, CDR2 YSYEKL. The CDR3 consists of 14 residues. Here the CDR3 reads CASSQGKGTGEQYF. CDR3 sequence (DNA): TGCGCCAGCAGCCAAGGGAAGGGTACAGGCGAGCAGTACTTC.

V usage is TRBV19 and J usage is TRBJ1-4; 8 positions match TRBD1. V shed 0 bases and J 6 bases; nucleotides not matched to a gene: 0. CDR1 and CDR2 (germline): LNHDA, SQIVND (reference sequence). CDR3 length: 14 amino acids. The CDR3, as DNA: TGTGCCAGTAGTATAGAGACAGGGGATGAAAAACTGTTTTTT. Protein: CASSIETGDEKLFF.

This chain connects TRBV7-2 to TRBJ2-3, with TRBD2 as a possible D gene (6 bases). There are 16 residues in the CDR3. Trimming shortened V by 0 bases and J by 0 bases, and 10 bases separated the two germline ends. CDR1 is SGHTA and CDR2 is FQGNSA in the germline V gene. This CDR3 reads CASSLASGTSTDTQYF. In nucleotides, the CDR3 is TGTGCCAGCAGCTTAGCGTCCGGGACTAGCACAGATACGCAGTATTTT.

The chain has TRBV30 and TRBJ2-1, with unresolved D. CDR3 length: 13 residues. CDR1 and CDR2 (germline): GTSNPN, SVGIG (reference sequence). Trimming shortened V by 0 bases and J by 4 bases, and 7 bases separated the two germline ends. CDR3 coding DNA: TGTGCCTGGAGTGTAAGGAGTTACAATGAGCAGTTCTTC. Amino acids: CAWSVRSYNEQFF.

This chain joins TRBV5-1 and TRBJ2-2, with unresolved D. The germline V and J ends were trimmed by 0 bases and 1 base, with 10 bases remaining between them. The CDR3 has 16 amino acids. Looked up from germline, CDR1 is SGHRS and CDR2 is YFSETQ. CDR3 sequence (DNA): TGCGCCAGCAGCTTGGCGGAGCTCTTGAACACCGGGGAGCTGTTTTTT. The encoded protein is CASSLAELLNTGELFF.

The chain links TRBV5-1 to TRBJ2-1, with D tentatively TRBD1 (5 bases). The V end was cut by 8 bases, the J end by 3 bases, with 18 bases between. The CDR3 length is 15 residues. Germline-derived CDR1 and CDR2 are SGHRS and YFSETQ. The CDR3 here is CASSLQGKGYNEQFF. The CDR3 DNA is TGCGCCAGTTCCCTGCAGGGTAAGGGCTACAATGAGCAGTTCTTC.

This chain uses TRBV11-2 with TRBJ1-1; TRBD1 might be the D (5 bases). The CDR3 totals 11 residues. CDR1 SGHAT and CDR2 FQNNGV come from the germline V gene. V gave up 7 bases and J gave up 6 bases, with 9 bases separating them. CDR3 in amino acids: CASTQGPEAFF. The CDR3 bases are TGTGCCAGCACCCAGGGTCCTGAAGCTTTCTTT.

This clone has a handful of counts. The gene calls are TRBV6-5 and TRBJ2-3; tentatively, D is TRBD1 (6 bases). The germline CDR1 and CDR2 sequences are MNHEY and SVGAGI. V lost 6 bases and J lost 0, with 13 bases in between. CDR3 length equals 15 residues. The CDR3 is CASSPGDLSTDTQYF. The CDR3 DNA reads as TGTGCCAGCAGCCCAGGGGACCTAAGCACAGATACGCAGTATTTT.

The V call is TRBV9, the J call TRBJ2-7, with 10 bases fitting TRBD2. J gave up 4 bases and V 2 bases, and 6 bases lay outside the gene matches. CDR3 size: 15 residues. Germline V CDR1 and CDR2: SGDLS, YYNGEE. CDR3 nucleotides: TGTGCCAGCAGCGTTGCTAGCGGGGGCTATTACGAGCAGTACTTC. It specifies CASSVASGGYYEQYF.